The 26 T cell receptor beta chains listed next were all sequenced from one sample in a study of cytomegalovirus exposure and HLA in healthy donors. Use of 60 Vbeta and 13 Jbeta primers characterized the PCR. Repertoires were generated with immunoSEQ multiplex PCR, while TCRdb's copy carries only in-frame clones and drops some. The sample shows around 130,000 clones, roughly 8.3% of them seen only once. Source material: PBMCs. The receptors here all came from a man aged 40-55 years in good health and CMV-seronegative.

V gene TRBV19 combines with J gene TRBJ1-2; TRBD1 matches 11 bases. Trimming removed 9 bases from V and 4 bases from J; junction bases left unmatched: 7. The CDR3 spans 14 residues. Germline V gene sequence: CDR1 LNHDA, CDR2 SQIVND (reference sequence). The CDR3 sequence: CASRIGQGAYGYTF. For the CDR3, the DNA is TGTGCCAGCAGAATAGGACAGGGGGCCTATGGCTACACCTTC. The entire variable domain, with the rest obtained from reference TRBV19 and TRBJ1-2, is as follows: DGGITQSPKYLFRKEGQNVTLSCEQNLNHDAMYWYRQDPGQGLRLIYYSQIVNDFQKGDIAEGYSVSREKKESFPLTVTSAQKNPTAFYLCASRIGQGAYGYTFGSGTRLTVV.

This chain joins TRBV28 and TRBJ1-5; D remains ambiguous. The CDR3 sequence is 12 residues long. V was shortened by 3 bases and J by 7 bases, with 7 bases between the two germline ends. Looked up from germline, CDR1 is MDHEN and CDR2 is SYDVKM. CDR3 bases: TGTGCCAGCAGTTTCTCCTTACAGCCCCAGCATTTT. Its translation is CASSFSLQPQHF.

This clone was seen a few times. This chain links TRBV7-2 with TRBJ2-3, with 8 positions matching TRBD2. Looked up from germline, CDR1 is SGHTA and CDR2 is FQGNSA. The CDR3 contains 15 residues. J lost 3 bases, V lost 7 bases, and 9 bases had no gene match. In DNA, the CDR3 is TGTGCCAGCATCGACGGGGGGGCAGTGACAGATACGCAGTATTTT. It specifies CASIDGGAVTDTQYF.

The chain has TRBV5-1 and TRBJ1-1; tentative D call: TRBD1 (5 bases). This CDR3 comprises 13 residues. Deletions cut 2 bases from V and 3 bases from J, with 8 bases between. Germline-derived CDR1 and CDR2 are SGHRS and YFSETQ. Here the CDR3 DNA reads TGCGCCAGCAGCTTTGGGGGGGACACTGAAGCTTTCTTT. This codes for CASSFGGDTEAFF.

The sample holds a few counts of this clone. The V call is TRBV4-1, the J call TRBJ1-2; TRBD1 is a possible D gene (6 bases). The CDR3 contains 16 residues. Trimming left V 1 base short and J 4 bases short, with 16 bases between. Germline CDR1 MGHRA, CDR2 YSYEKL. DNA for the CDR3: TGCGCCAGCAGCCAAGTTCCGGGACACGGAGCCTATGGCTACACCTTC. The encoded protein is CASSQVPGHGAYGYTF.

This clone was picked up a small number of times. Additional DNA sequences in this sample encode the identical CDR3. V and J are TRBV5-1 and TRBJ1-5; no definite D call. With 4 bases removed from V and 5 bases from J, the gap between germline ends came to 16 bases. CDR1 and CDR2 (germline): SGHRS, YFSETQ. The CDR3 spans 15 residues. The CDR3 loop reads CASSPEGGIHQPQHF. For the CDR3, the DNA is TGCGCCAGCAGCCCTGAGGGCGGGATCCATCAGCCCCAGCATTTT.

This clone was seen only a few times. The chain combines TRBV7-8 with TRBJ2-3; 12 bases are a match to TRBD2. Trimming removed 2 bases from V and 1 base from J; junction bases left unmatched: 1. Germline loops: CDR1 SGHVS, CDR2 FQNEAQ. The CDR3 has 16 residues. CDR3 DNA: TGTGCCAGCAGCTTAAGACTAGCGGGGGGCACAGATACGCAGTATTTT. Translated: CASSLRLAGGTDTQYF.

V is TRBV13 and J is TRBJ2-7; D uncertain. This CDR3 has 14 amino acids. Trimming took 5 bases from V and 4 from J, leaving 15 bases between them. CDR1 is PRHDT and CDR2 is FYEKMQ in the germline V gene (reference sequence). CDR3 in DNA: TGTGCCAGCAGCCCTCCCGAAGTAACTTACGAGCAGTACTTC. Amino acids: CASSPPEVTYEQYF.

This clone was detected a few times. V and J are TRBV7-8 and TRBJ2-7, with 7 positions matching TRBD2. The V and J ends lost 4 bases and 5 bases, in that order; junction bases with no gene match: 11. The CDR3 length is 15 residues. Germline V gene sequence: CDR1 SGHVS, CDR2 FQNEAQ. The CDR3 DNA is TGTGCCAGCAGCTCAGAAGGTCCGGCGGGAGACGAGCAGTACTTC. Translating gives CASSSEGPAGDEQYF.

The V gene is TRBV28, the J gene TRBJ2-3; TRBD1 aligns across 9 bases. Germline CDR1 and CDR2: MDHEN and SYDVKM. The junction had 9 bases not matched to a gene; V was cut back by 5 bases and J by 3 bases. This CDR3 is built from 16 residues. The CDR3 sequence: CASSPPQGAQTDTQYF. The CDR3 bases are TGTGCCAGCAGTCCACCACAGGGGGCGCAGACAGATACGCAGTATTTT.

The rearrangement uses TRBV6-5 and TRBJ2-3; 11 nucleotides align to TRBD2. The length of the CDR3 is 15 residues. J was trimmed by 7 bases and V by 2 bases; bases with no gene match: 5. The germline V gene encodes CDR1 MNHEY and CDR2 SVGAGI. CDR3 in amino acids: CASSYEGTSGHTQYF. The CDR3 region has the DNA TGTGCCAGCAGTTACGAAGGGACTAGCGGTCATACGCAGTATTTT.

This clone has a handful of counts. The CDR3 here is CASGGGTSVTGELFF. CDR3 nucleotide sequence: TGCGCCAGCGGGGGGGGGACTAGCGTCACCGGGGAGCTGTTTTTT. V and J are TRBV10-2 and TRBJ2-2; TRBD2 matches 10 bases. The CDR3 spans 15 residues. CDR1 is WSHSY and CDR2 is SAAADI in the germline V gene. V shed 8 bases, J shed 4 bases, and the junction held 7 bases outside the gene matches.

This clone was seen a few times. The chain employs TRBV10-3 and TRBJ2-5, with D maybe TRBD2 (5 bases). This CDR3 has 14 amino acids. The germline V and J ends were trimmed by 1 base and 5 bases, with 11 bases remaining between them. The germline V gene has CDR1 ENHRY and CDR2 SYGVKD. For the CDR3, the DNA is TGTGCCATCAGTGAGTGGAGGATTCGGGAGACCCAGTACTTC. Its translation is CAISEWRIRETQYF.

This clone has more than one count but fewer than ten. This sequence joins TRBV7-2 and TRBJ2-3; weak D call: TRBD2 (6 bases). This CDR3 has 15 amino acids. V was trimmed by 5 bases and J by 2 bases, leaving 14 bases between them. Germline assignment: CDR1 SGHTA and CDR2 FQGNSA. The CDR3 protein is CASSPRTTYTDTQYF. DNA of the CDR3: TGTGCCAGCAGCCCTCGGACTACCTACACAGATACGCAGTATTTT.

The genes are TRBV4-1 and TRBJ2-2, with TRBD1 as a possible D gene (6 bases). Germline V CDR1 and CDR2: MGHRA, YSYEKL. This CDR3 spans 16 amino acids. Deletions cut 4 bases from V and 6 bases from J, with 18 bases between. The CDR3 DNA follows: TGCGCCAGCAGCCCATACGACAGGATGGGGGCCGGGGAGCTGTTTTTT. Translating gives CASSPYDRMGAGELFF.

The chain links TRBV28 to TRBJ1-1; D is undetermined. The germline V gene has CDR1 MDHEN and CDR2 SYDVKM. This CDR3 has 15 amino acids. The germline V and J ends were trimmed by 4 bases and 1 base, with 13 bases remaining between them. The CDR3 DNA reads as TGTGCCAGCAGTTCCCCTTCGAGGCCGAACACTGAAGCTTTCTTT. Its protein product is CASSSPSRPNTEAFF.

In this sample, this clone turned up once. The chain uses TRBV9 and TRBJ2-1; D is undetermined. The V end lost 0 bases, the J end lost 10 bases, and 8 bases lay between the germline ends. This CDR3 has 12 residues. Germline V gene data show CDR1 as SGDLS and CDR2 as YYNGEE. This chain's CDR3 is CASSVEEQEQFF. CDR3 DNA: TGTGCCAGCAGCGTAGAGGAACAGGAGCAGTTCTTC.

The chain carries TRBV5-1 and TRBJ1-6; D may be TRBD1 (6 bases). The CDR3 spans 15 residues. The germline V gene has CDR1 SGHRS and CDR2 YFSETQ. Trimming cost V 0 bases and J 8 bases, with 12 bases left between them. The CDR3 nucleotides read TGCGCCAGCAGCTTGGAAATAGGGGGGGATTCACCCCTCCACTTT. Translating gives CASSLEIGGDSPLHF.

Turning to this clone: Likely a read error: the CDR3 ends without its conserved phenylalanine or tryptophan. The DNA is left out, because the CDR3 cannot be placed on it with certainty; the CDR3 is given as TCRdb lists it. The V call is TRBV6-1, the J call TRBJ1-4; TRBD1 is taken as the D call from the table, unchecked against the DNA. The germline V gene has CDR1 MNHNS and CDR2 SASEGT. The CDR3 numbers 14 amino acids, ends counted. The CDR3 here is CASSGGTENEKMFL.

This clone was recorded a few times. The chain uses TRBV2 and TRBJ2-7, with TRBD2 identical over 8 bases. The CDR3 spans 15 residues. Unmatched junction bases numbered 5, after V lost 2 bases and J lost 2 bases. The germline V gene encodes CDR1 SNHLY and CDR2 FYNNEI. The CDR3 nucleotides are TGTGCCAGCAGTGAATCCAGCGGGGGCCCCTACGAGCAGTACTTC. As protein: CASSESSGGPYEQYF.

This clone has only a few counts. The chain joins TRBV5-4 to TRBJ2-5; D is ambiguous. The V end was cut by 2 bases, the J end by 5 bases, with 13 bases between. Germline CDR1 and CDR2: SGHNT and YYREEE (reference sequence). The CDR3 is made up of 14 amino acids. This chain's CDR3 is CASSFDLYAETQYF. The CDR3 bases are TGTGCCAGCAGCTTTGATCTGTATGCGGAGACCCAGTACTTC.

The table lists this clone with a few counts. This chain connects TRBV27 to TRBJ2-7; D is unclear. Per the germline V gene, CDR1 is MNHEY and CDR2 is SMNVEV (reference sequence). The CDR3 totals 13 residues. The germline V and J ends were trimmed by 8 bases and 2 bases, with 13 bases remaining between them. The CDR3 DNA follows: TGTGCCAGCGCCCTTGACTCAACCTACGAGCAGTACTTC. Amino acids: CASALDSTYEQYF.

This clone showed up just a few times. This chain uses TRBV7-9 with TRBJ2-2; D ambiguous. Germline lookup yields CDR1 SEHNR and CDR2 FQNEAQ (reference sequence). The CDR3 runs 13 residues. V lost 4 bases and J lost 9, with 12 bases in between. The CDR3 bases are TGTGCCAGCAGCTCGACTCCCGGTCGGGAGCTGTTTTTT. As protein: CASSSTPGRELFF. Supplemented by reference TRBV7-9 and TRBJ2-2, the full variable domain reads DTGVSQNPRHKITKRGQNVTFRCDPISEHNRLYWYRQTLGQGPEFLTYFQNEAQLEKSRLLSDRFSAERPKGSFSTLEIQRTEQGDSAMYLCASSSTPGRELFFGEGSRLTVL.

This clone was seen more than once but under ten times. J is TRBJ1-1 and V is TRBV7-9; weak D call: TRBD1 (5 bases). Trimming cost V 2 bases and J 7 bases, with 8 bases left between them. Germline CDR1 and CDR2: SEHNR and FQNEAQ (reference sequence). The CDR3 is made up of 12 amino acids. CDR3 sequence reads: CASSLQGFEAFF. The CDR3 DNA follows: TGTGCCAGCAGCTTACAGGGTTTTGAAGCTTTCTTT.

The chain recombines TRBV19 with TRBJ1-2; 8 bases fit TRBD1. Germline V CDR1 and CDR2: LNHDA, SQIVND (reference sequence). J gave up 4 bases and V 8 bases, and 9 bases lay outside the gene matches. The CDR3 is 14 amino acids. CDR3 region: CASRYGQGIYGYTF. CDR3 DNA sequence: TGTGCCAGTCGTTACGGACAGGGAATCTATGGCTACACCTTC. Together with reference TRBV19 and TRBJ1-2, the CDR3 gives the full variable domain: DGGITQSPKYLFRKEGQNVTLSCEQNLNHDAMYWYRQDPGQGLRLIYYSQIVNDFQKGDIAEGYSVSREKKESFPLTVTSAQKNPTAFYLCASRYGQGIYGYTFGSGTRLTVV.

This CDR3 is CASSSGQVQETQYF. The CDR3 bases are TGTGCCAGCAGCTCCGGACAGGTACAAGAGACCCAGTACTTC. The rearrangement uses TRBV7-2 and TRBJ2-5, with TRBD1 matching over 7 bases. Germline CDR1 and CDR2: SGHTA and FQGNSA. This CDR3 region has 14 residues. J lost 2 bases, V lost 4 bases, and 4 bases had no gene match. The variable domain in full, with the rest retrieved from reference TRBV7-2 and TRBJ2-5, is GAGVSQSPSNKVTEKGKDVELRCDPISGHTALYWYRQSLGQGLEFLIYFQGNSAPDKSGLPSDRFSAERTGGSVSTLTIQRTQQEDSAVYLCASSSGQVQETQYFGPGTRLLVL.